These T cell receptor beta chains were read from a single sample in a study of long-term antiretroviral therapy in people with HIV. TCRdb keeps only in-frame clones here, not all; method: immunoSEQ multiplex PCR. The sample has 20,000 to 25,000 clones, 90% to 95% seen once. Source: unsorted PBMCs, taken 4.4 years after starting antiretroviral therapy. All receptors derive from a woman aged 45-65 years with HIV. The conserved cysteine and the conserved F or W are not part of the CDR3 here. The listing skips clone size in some rows; elsewhere it reads once, few, many or a size class.

TRBJ2-2 | NA | TRBV6-4 | ASKWTINTGELF
TRBJ1-1 | once | TRBV19 | ASGGQVGEAF
TRBJ1-1 | NA | TRBV19 | ATEPGGAPTEAF
TRBJ2-3 | NA | TRBV19 | ASSPGYPRTDTQY
TRBJ2-2 | NA | TRBV2 | ASRTGTITGELF
TRBJ1-6 | NA | TRBV5-1 | ASSPTGIYNSPLH
TRBJ1-1 | NA | TRBV4-1 | ASSHAGTGRFEAF
TRBJ1-4 | NA | TRBV4-3 | ASSQGSRASEKLF
TRBJ2-3 | NA | TRBV7-2 | ASSSLSMGQEITDTQY
TRBJ2-3 | NA | TRBV10-3 | AISESAGGVTDTQY
TRBJ1-1 | NA | TRBV11-2 | ASSLTRGATEAF
TRBJ2-2 | few | TRBV6-1 | ASSASRQGNTGELF
TRBJ2-5 | few | TRBV29-1 | SGSRGANSQETQY
TRBJ2-2 | NA | TRBV6-7 | ASTPLRGGQTGELF
TRBJ2-2 | once | TRBV2 | ASKGGPGGGELF
TRBJ1-5 | NA | TRBV6-6 | ASKLTGQGNQPQH
TRBJ1-3 | NA | TRBV7-2 | ASSAGPPSSGNTIY
TRBJ2-3 | once | TRBV19 | ASSFSRDRGTDTQY
TRBJ1-5 | NA | TRBV2 | ASSNLQGLGSNQPQH
TRBJ1-5 | few | TRBV7-2 | ASSLGSDQPQH
TRBJ1-6 | NA | TRBV7-8 | ASSLVQATPNYNSPLH
TRBJ1-5 | NA | TRBV9 | ASSVEGGNQPQH
TRBJ2-1 | NA | TRBV29-1 | SADGVEQGLFVRDEQF
TRBJ1-4 | once | TRBV19 | ASSIAVGANEKLF
TRBJ1-6 | NA | TRBV5-8 | ASSLTGIALH
TRBJ2-7 | NA | TRBV2 | ASSESTGSSYEQY
TRBJ1-5 | NA | TRBV25-1 | ASSEGAYDQPQH
TRBJ1-4 | NA | TRBV29-1 | SVRDSYTTNEKLF
TRBJ2-7 | NA | TRBV7-2 | ASTPMTGAYEQY
TRBJ1-2 | NA | TRBV15 | ATSARTGTGYT
TRBJ2-7 | NA | TRBV4-2 | ASSQVQGASSYEQY
TRBJ2-5 | NA | TRBV13 | ASSLDGDETQY